This TCR beta chain stems from a study of HIV-infected patients and healthy controls. Alpha and beta constant-region primers primed reverse transcription of about 470 ng RNA. Each of the alpha and beta chains got its own library through chain-specific third strand synthesis with indices. Second strand synthesis was primed from the SP2 site. MiXCR was run by TCRdb on the 5' RACE reads, yielding one entry per CDR3 protein. The sample holds about 10,000 distinct CDR3 sequences; more than 9% are singletons and the top ten take approximately 15%. On this clonotype itself: Antigen: not known.

The germline V gene encodes CDR1 SQVTM and CDR2 ANQGSEA. CDR3 length: 14 residues. Trimming at V came to 1 base and at J to 4 bases, leaving 2 bases not matched to a gene. The repertoire came from unfractionated whole blood and reflected all unsorted peripheral T cells. RNA came from approximately 2.5 ml of peripheral blood. The study, taken as a whole, reports: Study cohorts differed slightly in age and sex, but this did not explain diversity differences. In healthy controls, MAIT alpha CDR3s were common; in HIV+ repertoires, severely depleted.

The source was blood, collected before antiretroviral therapy. The chain recombines TRBV29-1 with TRBJ2-7; 12 bases match TRBD2. The receptor was derived from an adult with HIV infection. This CDR3 reads CSVEATSGRYEQYF. The CDR3 DNA is TGCAGCGTTGAAGCGACTAGCGGGAGATACGAGCAGTACTTC.